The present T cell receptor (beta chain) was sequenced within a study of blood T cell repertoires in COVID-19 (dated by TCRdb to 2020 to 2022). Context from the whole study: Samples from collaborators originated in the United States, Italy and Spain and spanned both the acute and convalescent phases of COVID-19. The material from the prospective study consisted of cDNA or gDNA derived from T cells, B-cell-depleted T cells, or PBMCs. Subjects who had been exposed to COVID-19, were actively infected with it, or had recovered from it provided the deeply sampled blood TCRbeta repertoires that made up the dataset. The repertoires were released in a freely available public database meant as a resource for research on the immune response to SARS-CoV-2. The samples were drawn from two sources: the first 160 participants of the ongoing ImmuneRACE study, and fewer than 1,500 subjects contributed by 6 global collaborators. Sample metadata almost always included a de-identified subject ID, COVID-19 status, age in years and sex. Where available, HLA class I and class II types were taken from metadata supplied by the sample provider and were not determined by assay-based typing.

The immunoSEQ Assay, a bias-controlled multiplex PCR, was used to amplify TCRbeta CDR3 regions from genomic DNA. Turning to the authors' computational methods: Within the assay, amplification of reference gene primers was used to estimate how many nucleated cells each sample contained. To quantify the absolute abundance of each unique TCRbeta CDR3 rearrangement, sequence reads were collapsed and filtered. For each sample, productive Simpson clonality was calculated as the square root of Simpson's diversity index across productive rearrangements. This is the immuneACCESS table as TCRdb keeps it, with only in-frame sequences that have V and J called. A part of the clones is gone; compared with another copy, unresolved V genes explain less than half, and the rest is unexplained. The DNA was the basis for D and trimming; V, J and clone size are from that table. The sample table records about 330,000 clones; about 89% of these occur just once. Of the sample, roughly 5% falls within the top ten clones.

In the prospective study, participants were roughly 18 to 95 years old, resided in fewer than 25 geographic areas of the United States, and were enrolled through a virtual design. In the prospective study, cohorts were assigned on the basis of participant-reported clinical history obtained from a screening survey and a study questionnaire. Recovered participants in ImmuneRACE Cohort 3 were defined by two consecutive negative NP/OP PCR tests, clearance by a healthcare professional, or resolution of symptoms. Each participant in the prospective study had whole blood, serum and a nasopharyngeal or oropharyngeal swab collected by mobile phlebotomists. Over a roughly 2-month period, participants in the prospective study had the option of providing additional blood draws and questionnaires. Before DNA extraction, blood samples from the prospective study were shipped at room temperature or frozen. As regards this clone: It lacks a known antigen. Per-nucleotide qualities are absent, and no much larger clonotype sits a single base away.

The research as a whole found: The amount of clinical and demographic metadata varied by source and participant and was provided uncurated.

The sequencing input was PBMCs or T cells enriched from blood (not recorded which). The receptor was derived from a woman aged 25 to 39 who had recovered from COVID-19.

The CDR3 reads CASTILLGHGYTF. The DNA reads as follows: TGTGCCAGCACCATCCTTCTTGGGCATGGCTACACCTTC. The chain links TRBV12-3 or TRBV12-4 with TRBJ1-2; no confident D gene assignment can be made. Measured from the cysteine to the phenylalanine, the CDR3 is 13 residues long. The entry retains the CDR3 DNA only, 39 bases that are in frame from base 1. At the junction V is shortened by 7 bases and J by 6 bases, with 15 bases in between.